The source of this T cell receptor (beta chain) is a study of identical twins. Points from the study as a whole: Diverse VJ usage suggested most zero-insertion clonotypes were not invariant T cells.

On this clonotype itself: Its antigen is undetermined.

V lost 7 bases, J lost 4 bases, and 5 bases stayed unmatched. CDR1 and CDR2 from the germline V gene are SQVTM and ANQGSEA. The CDR3 sequence is 14 residues long. TCRdb independently ran MiXCR on the 5' RACE reads; one entry per CDR3 protein. The repertoire holds more than 1.5 million distinct CDR3 sequences, with around a third as singletons. The sequenced material came from cord blood. This clonotype originated in a newborn girl in good health. V gene TRBV29-1 combines with J gene TRBJ2-2; 11 bases align to TRBD2. The CDR3 region is CSGASGGITGELFF. The DNA for the CDR3 is TGCAGCGGGGCTAGCGGGGGGATCACCGGGGAGCTGTTTTTT.